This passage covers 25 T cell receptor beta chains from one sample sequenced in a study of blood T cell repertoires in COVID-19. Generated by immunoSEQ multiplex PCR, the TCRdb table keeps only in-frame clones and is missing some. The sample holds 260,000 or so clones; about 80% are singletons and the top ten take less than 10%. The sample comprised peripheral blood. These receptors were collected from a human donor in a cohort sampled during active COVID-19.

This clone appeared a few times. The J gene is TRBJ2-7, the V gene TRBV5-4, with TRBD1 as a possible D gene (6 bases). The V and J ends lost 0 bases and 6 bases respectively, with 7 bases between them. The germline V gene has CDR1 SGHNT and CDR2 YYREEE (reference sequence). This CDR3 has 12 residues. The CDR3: CASSLVGGEQYF. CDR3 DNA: TGTGCCAGCAGCTTGGTAGGGGGCGAGCAGTACTTC.

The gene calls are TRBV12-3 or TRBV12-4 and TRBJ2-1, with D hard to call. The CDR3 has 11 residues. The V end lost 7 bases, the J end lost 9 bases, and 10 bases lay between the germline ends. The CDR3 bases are TGTGCCAGCACCCGGCAGCGTGAGCAGTTCTTC. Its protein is CASTRQREQFF.

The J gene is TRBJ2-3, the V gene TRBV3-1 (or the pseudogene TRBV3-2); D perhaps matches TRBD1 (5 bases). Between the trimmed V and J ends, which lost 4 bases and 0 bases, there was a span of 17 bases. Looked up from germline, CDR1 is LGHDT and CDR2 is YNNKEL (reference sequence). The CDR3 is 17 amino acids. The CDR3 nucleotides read TGTGCCAGCAGCCCCCCTACAAAGGGGCTAAGCACAGATACGCAGTATTTT. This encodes CASSPPTKGLSTDTQYF.

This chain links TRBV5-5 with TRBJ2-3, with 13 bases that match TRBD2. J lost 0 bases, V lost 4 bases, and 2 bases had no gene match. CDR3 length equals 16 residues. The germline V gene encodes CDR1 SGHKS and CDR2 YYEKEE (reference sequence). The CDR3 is CASSGLAGASTDTQYF. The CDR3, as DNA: TGTGCCAGCAGCGGACTAGCGGGGGCTAGCACAGATACGCAGTATTTT.

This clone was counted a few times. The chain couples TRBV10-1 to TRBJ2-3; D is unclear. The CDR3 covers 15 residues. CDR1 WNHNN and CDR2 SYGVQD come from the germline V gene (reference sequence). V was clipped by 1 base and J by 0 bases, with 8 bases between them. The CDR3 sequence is CASSELRTSTDTQYF. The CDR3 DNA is TGCGCCAGCAGTGAGTTGCGAACTAGCACAGATACGCAGTATTTT.

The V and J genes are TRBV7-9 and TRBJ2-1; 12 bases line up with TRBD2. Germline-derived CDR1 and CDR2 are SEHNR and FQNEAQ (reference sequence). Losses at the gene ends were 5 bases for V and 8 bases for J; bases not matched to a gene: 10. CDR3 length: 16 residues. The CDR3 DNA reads TGTGCCAGCAGCCCGGGGCTAGCGGGGGGGCCACATGAGCAGTTCTTC. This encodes CASSPGLAGGPHEQFF.

CDR3 bases: TGTGCCAGCAATCCTAGCTTGTCCCCAAGCGGGGGGGCCTCGCAAGAGCAGTACTTC. Protein: CASNPSLSPSGGASQEQYF. The V gene is TRBV11-2, the J gene TRBJ2-7; 10 bases match TRBD2. V shed 7 bases, J shed 7 bases, and the junction held 25 bases outside the gene matches. This CDR3 comprises 19 residues. Germline CDR1 reads SGHAT; CDR2 reads FQNNGV.

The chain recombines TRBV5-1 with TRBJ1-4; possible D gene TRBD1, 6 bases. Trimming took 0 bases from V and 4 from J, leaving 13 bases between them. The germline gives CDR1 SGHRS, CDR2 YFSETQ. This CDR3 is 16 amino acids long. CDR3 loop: CASSLGTAPNNEKLFF. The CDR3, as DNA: TGCGCCAGCAGCTTGGGGACAGCGCCCAATAATGAAAAACTGTTTTTT. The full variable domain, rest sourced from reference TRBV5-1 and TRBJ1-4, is KAGVTQTPRYLIKTRGQQVTLSCSPISGHRSVSWYQQTPGQGLQFLFEYFSETQRNKGNFPGRFSGRQFSNSRSEMNVSTLELGDSALYLCASSLGTAPNNEKLFFGSGTQLSVL.

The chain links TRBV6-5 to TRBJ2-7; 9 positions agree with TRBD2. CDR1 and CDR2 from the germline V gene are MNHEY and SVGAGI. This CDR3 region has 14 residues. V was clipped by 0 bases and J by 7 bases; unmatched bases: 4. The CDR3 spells CASSYSDSGSEQYF. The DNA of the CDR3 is TGTGCCAGCAGTTACTCGGATAGCGGGAGTGAGCAGTACTTC.

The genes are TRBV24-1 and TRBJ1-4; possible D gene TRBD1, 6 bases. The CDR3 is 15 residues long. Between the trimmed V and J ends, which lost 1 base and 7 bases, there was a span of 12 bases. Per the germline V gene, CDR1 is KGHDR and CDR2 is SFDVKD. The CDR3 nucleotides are TGTGCCACCAGTGATTTCGGGGGGCCAAGTGAAAAACTGTTTTTT. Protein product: CATSDFGGPSEKLFF.

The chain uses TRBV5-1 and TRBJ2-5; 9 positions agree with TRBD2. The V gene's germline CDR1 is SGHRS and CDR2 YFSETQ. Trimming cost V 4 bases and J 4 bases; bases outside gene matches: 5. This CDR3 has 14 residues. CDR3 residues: CASSRTSGRETQYF. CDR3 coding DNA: TGCGCCAGCAGCCGAACTAGCGGGCGAGAGACCCAGTACTTC.

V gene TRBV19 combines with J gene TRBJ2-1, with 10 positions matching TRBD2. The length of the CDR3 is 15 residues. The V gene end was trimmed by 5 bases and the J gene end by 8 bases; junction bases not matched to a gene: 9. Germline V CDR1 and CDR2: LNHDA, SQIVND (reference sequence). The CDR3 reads CASSFSSGGDYEQFF. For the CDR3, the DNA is TGTGCCAGTAGTTTCTCTAGCGGGGGAGATTATGAGCAGTTCTTC.

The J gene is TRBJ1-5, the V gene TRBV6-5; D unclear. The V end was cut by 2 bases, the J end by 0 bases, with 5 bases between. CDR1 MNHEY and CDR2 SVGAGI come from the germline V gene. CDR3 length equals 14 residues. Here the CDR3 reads CASSYAISNQPQHF. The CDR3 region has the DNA TGTGCCAGCAGTTACGCGATTAGCAATCAGCCCCAGCATTTT.

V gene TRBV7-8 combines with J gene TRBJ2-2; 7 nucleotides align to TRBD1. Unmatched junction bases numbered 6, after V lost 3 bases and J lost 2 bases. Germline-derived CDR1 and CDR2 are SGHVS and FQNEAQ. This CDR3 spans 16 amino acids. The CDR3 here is CASSFRDSINTGELFF. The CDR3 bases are TGTGCCAGCAGCTTCCGGGACAGTATTAACACCGGGGAGCTGTTTTTT.

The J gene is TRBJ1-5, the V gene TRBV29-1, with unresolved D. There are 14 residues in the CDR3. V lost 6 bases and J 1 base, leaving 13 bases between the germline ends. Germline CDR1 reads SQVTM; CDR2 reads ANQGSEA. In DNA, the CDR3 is TGCAGCGTGAGGATAGGGAGAAGCAATCAGCCCCAGCATTTT. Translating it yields CSVRIGRSNQPQHF.

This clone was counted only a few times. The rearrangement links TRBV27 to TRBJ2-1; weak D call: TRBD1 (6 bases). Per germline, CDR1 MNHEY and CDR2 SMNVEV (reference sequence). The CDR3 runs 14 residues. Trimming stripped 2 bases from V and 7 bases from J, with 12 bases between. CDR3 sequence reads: CASSLIGQGNEQFF. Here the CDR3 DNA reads TGTGCCAGCAGTTTAATCGGCCAGGGGAATGAGCAGTTCTTC.

CDR3 region: CASSLIPDYDYEQYF. In nucleotides, the CDR3 is TGCGCCAGCAGCTTGATACCGGACTATGACTACGAGCAGTACTTC. The chain employs TRBV5-1 and TRBJ2-7, with D maybe TRBD2 (6 bases). The V end was cut by 1 base, the J end by 3 bases, with 14 bases between. The CDR3 totals 15 residues. Germline loops: CDR1 SGHRS, CDR2 YFSETQ. Together with reference TRBV5-1 and TRBJ2-7, the CDR3 gives the full variable domain: KAGVTQTPRYLIKTRGQQVTLSCSPISGHRSVSWYQQTPGQGLQFLFEYFSETQRNKGNFPGRFSGRQFSNSRSEMNVSTLELGDSALYLCASSLIPDYDYEQYFGPGTRLTVT.

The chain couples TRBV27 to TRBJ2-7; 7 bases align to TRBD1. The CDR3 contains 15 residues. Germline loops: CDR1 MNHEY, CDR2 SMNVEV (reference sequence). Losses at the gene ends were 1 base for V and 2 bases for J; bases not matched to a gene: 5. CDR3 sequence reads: CASSLLGDRTYEQYF. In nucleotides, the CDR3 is TGTGCCAGCAGTTTATTAGGGGACAGAACCTACGAGCAGTACTTC.

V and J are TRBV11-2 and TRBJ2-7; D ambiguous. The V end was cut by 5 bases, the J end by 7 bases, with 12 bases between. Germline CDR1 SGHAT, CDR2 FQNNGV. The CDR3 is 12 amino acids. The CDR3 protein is CASSPLSVEQYF. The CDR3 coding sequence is TGTGCCAGCAGCCCGTTAAGCGTGGAGCAGTACTTC.

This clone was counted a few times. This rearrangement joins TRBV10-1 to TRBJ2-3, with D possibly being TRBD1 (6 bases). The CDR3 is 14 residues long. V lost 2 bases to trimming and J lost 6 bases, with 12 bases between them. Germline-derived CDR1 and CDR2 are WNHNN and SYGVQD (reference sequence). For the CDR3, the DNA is TGCGCCAGCAGTGAGACCAACAGGGACGATACGCAGTATTTT. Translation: CASSETNRDDTQYF.

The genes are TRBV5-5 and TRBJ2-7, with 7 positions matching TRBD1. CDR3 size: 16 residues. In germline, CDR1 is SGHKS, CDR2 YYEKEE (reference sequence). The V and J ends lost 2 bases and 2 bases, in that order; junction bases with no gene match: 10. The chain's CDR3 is CASSFLGQPTAYEQYF. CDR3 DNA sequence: TGTGCCAGCAGCTTTCTGGGACAGCCGACGGCCTACGAGCAGTACTTC.

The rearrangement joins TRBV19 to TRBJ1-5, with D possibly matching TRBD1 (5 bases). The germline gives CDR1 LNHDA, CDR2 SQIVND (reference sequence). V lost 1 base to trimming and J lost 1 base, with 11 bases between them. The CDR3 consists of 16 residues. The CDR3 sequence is CASSIVSGGSNQPQHF. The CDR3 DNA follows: TGTGCCAGTAGTATAGTTTCGGGGGGAAGCAATCAGCCCCAGCATTTT.

CDR3 sequence: CASSPLGGGTDTQYF. CDR3 bases: TGTGCCAGCTCACCACTGGGCGGGGGCACAGATACGCAGTATTTT. This chain connects TRBV18 to TRBJ2-3, with a tentative D call TRBD2 (6 bases). V was clipped by 1 base and J by 1 base, with 9 bases between them. The CDR3 covers 15 residues. Germline CDR1 reads KGHSH; CDR2 reads LQKENI.

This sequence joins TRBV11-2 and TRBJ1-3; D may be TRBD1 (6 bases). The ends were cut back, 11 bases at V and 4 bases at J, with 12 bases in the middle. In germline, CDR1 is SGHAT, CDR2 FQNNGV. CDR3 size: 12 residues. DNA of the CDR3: TGTGCCTGGGGGCAGGAGGGAAACACCATATATTTT. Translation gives CAWGQEGNTIYF.

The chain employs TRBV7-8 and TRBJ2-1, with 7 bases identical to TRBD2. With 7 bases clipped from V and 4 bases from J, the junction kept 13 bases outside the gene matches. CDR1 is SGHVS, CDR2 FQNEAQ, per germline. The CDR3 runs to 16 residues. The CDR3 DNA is TGTGCCAGCAAGTCCGGGGAGGGCCTCTTATACAATGAGCAGTTCTTC. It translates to CASKSGEGLLYNEQFF.